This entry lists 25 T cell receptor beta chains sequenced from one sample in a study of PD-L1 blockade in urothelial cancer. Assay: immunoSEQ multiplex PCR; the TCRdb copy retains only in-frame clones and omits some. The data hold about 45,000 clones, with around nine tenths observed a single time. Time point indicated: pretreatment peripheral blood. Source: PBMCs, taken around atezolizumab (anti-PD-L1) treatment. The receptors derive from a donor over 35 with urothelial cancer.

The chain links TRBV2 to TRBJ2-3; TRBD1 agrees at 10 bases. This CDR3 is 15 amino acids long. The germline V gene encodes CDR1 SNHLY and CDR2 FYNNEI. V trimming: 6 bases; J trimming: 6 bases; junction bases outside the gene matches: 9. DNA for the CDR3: TGTGCCAGCAGACCCGACAGGGGGCGCGGGGATACGCAGTATTTT. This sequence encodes CASRPDRGRGDTQYF.

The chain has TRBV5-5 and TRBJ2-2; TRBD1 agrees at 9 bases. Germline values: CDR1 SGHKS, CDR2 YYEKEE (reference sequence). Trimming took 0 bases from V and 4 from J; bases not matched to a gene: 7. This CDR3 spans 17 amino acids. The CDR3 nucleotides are TGTGCCAGCAGCTTGGGAGGGACAGGGTTTTTCACCGGGGAGCTGTTTTTT. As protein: CASSLGGTGFFTGELFF.

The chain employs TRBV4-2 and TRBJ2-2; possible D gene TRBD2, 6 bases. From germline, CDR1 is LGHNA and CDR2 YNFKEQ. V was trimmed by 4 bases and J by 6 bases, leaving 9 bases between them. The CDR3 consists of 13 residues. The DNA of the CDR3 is TGTGCCAGCAGCCCCGGGAGTTCCGGGGAGCTGTTTTTT. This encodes CASSPGSSGELFF.

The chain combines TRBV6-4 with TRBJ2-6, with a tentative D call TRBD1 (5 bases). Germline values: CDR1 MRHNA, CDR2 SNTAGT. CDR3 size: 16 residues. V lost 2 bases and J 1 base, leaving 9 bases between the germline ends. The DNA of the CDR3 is TGTGCCAGCAGTGACGGGGCACCTTCTGGGGCCAACGTCCTGACTTTC. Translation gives CASSDGAPSGANVLTF.

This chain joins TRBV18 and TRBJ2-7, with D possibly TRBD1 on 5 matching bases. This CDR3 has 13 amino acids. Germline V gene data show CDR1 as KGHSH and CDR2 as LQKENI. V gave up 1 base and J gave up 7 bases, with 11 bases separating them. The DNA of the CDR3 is TGTGCCAGCTCACCACAAAGGGGTGGGGAGCAGTACTTC. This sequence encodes CASSPQRGGEQYF. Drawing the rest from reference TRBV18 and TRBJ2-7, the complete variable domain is NAGVMQNPRHLVRRRGQEARLRCSPMKGHSHVYWYRQLPEEGLKFMVYLQKENIIDESGMPKERFSAEFPKEGPSILRIQQVVRGDSAAYFCASSPQRGGEQYFGPGTRLTVT.

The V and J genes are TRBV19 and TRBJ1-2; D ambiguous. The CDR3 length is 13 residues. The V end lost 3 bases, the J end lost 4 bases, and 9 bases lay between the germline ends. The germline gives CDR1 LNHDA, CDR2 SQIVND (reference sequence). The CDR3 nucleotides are TGTGCCAGTAGTATTGGAGGGCCCTATGGCTACACCTTC. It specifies CASSIGGPYGYTF.

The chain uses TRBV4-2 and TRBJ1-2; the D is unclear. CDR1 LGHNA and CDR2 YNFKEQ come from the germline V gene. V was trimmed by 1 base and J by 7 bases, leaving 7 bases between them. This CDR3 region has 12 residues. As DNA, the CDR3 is TGTGCCAGCAGCCAAGTGGCTGGTGGCTACACCTTC. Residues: CASSQVAGGYTF.

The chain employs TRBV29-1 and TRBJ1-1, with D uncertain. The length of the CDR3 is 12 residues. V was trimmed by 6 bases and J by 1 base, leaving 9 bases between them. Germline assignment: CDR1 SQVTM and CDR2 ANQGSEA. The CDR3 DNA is TGCAGCGTCGCCTTTAGGAACACTGAAGCTTTCTTT. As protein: CSVAFRNTEAFF.

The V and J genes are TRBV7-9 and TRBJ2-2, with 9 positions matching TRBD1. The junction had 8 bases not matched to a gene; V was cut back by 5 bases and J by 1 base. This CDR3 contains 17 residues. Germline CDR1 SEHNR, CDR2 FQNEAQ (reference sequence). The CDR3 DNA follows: TGTGCCAGCAGCCCCCTTATGGGACAGGGGAACACCGGGGAGCTGTTTTTT. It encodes CASSPLMGQGNTGELFF.

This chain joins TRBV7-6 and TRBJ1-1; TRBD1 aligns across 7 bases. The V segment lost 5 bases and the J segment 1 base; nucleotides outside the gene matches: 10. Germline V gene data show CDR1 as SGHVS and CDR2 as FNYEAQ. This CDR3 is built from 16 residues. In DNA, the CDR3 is TGTGCCAGCAGCCCCATGACAGGGACGGCGAACACTGAAGCTTTCTTT. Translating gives CASSPMTGTANTEAFF.

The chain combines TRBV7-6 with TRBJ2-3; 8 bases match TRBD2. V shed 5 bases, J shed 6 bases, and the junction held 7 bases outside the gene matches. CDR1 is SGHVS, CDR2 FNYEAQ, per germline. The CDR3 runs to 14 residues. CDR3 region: CASSLSGIYDTQYF. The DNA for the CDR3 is TGTGCCAGCAGCCTTAGCGGGATATATGATACGCAGTATTTT.

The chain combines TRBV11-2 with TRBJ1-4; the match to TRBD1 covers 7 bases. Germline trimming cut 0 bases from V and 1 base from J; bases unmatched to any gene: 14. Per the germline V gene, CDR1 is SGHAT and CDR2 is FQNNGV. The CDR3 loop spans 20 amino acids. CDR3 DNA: TGTGCCAGCAGCTTAGATCCCTCCCCACTCCCAGGGGGAACTAATGAAAAACTGTTTTTT. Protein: CASSLDPSPLPGGTNEKLFF.

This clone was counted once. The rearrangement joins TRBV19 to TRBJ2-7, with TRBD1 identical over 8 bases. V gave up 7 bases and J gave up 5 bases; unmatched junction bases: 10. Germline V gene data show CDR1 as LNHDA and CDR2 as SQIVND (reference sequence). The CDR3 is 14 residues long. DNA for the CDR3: TGTGCCAGTAACCAAGCCAGGGGGCGCGACGAGCAGTACTTC. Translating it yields CASNQARGRDEQYF.

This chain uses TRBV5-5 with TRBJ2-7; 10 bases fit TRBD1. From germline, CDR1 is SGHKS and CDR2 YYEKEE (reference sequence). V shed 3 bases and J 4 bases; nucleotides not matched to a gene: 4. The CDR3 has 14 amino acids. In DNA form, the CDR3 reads TGTGCCAGCAGCTGGACAGGGGGGAAGTACGAGCAGTACTTC. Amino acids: CASSWTGGKYEQYF. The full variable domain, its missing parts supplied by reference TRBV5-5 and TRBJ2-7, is DAGVTQSPTHLIKTRGQQVTLRCSPISGHKSVSWYQQVLGQGPQFIFQYYEKEERGRGNFPDRFSARQFPNYSSELNVNALLLGDSALYLCASSWTGGKYEQYFGPGTRLTVT.

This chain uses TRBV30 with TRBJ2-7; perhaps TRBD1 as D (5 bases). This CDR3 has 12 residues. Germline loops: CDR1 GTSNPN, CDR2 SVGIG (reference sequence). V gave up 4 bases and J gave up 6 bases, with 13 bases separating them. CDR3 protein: CAWTPGQLEQYF. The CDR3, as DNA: TGTGCCTGGACCCCCGGACAACTCGAGCAGTACTTC.

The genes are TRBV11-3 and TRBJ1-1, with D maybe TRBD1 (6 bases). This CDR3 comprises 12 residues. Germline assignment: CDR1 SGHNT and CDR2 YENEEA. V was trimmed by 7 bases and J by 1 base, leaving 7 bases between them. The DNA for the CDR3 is TGTGCCAGCAAGGACAGGAACACTGAAGCTTTCTTT. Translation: CASKDRNTEAFF.

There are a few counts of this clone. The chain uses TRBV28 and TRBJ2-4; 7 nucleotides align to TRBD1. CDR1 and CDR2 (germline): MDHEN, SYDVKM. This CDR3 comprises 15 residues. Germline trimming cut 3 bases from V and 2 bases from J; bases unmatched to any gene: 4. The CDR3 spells CASSLPGGPKNIQYF. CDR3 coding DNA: TGTGCCAGCAGTTTGCCAGGGGGTCCCAAAAACATTCAGTACTTC. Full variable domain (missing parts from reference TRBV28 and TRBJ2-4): DVKVTQSSRYLVKRTGEKVFLECVQDMDHENMFWYRQDPGLGLRLIYFSYDVKMKEKGDIPEGYSVSREKKERFSLILESASTNQTSMYLCASSLPGGPKNIQYFGAGTRLSVL.

The CDR3 sequence is CASSSGSGGEQFF. CDR3 DNA sequence: TGTGCCAGCAGCTCTGGGAGCGGGGGTGAGCAGTTCTTC. The chain recombines TRBV9 with TRBJ2-1, with TRBD2 matching over 8 bases. Germline trimming cut 4 bases from V and 9 bases from J; bases unmatched to any gene: 6. The germline V gene encodes CDR1 SGDLS and CDR2 YYNGEE. CDR3 length: 13 residues. The variable domain in full, with the rest retrieved from reference TRBV9 and TRBJ2-1, is DSGVTQTPKHLITATGQRVTLRCSPRSGDLSVYWYQQSLDQGLQFLIQYYNGEERAKGNILERFSAQQFPDLHSELNLSSLELGDSALYFCASSSGSGGEQFFGPGTRLTVL.

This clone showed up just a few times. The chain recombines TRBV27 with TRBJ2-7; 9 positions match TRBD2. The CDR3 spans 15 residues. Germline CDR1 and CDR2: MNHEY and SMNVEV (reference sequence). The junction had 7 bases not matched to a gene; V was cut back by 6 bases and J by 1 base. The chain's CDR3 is CASSGWLAGSYEQYF. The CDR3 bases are TGTGCCAGCAGCGGGTGGCTAGCGGGGTCCTACGAGCAGTACTTC.

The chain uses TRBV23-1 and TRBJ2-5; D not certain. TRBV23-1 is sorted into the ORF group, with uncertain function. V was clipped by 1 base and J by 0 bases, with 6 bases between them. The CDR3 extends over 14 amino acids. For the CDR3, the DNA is TGCGCCAGCAGTCAATGGGCATACCAAGAGACCCAGTACTTC. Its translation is CASSQWAYQETQYF.

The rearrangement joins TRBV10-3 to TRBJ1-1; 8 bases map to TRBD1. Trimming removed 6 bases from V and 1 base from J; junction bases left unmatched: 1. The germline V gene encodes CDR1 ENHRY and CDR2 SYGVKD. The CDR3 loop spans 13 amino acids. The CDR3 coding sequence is TGTGCCATCAGGGGACAGGCGAACACTGAAGCTTTCTTT. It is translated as CAIRGQANTEAFF.

DNA of the CDR3: TGTGCCAGCAAGACGGGGGGGACCCAGTACTTC. Its translation is CASKTGGTQYF. This chain links TRBV6-6 with TRBJ2-5; TRBD2 agrees at 7 bases. The germline CDR1 and CDR2 sequences are MNHNY and SVGAGI (reference sequence). The CDR3 runs to 11 residues. V was pared by 7 bases and J by 7 bases, with 3 bases of the junction left unmatched.

The CDR3 sequence is CASSPPRSGNYGYTF. The DNA for the CDR3 is TGTGCCAGCTCACCACCCAGGTCCGGAAACTATGGCTACACCTTC. The V gene is TRBV18, the J gene TRBJ1-2; D unclear. The V gene lost 0 bases and the J gene lost 2 bases, with 10 bases spanning the gap. The CDR3 extends over 15 amino acids. Germline CDR1 is KGHSH and CDR2 is LQKENI.

This chain's CDR3 is CASGLAANTGELFF. CDR3 in DNA: TGTGCCAGTGGACTAGCGGCTAACACCGGGGAGCTGTTTTTT. The gene calls are TRBV6-5 and TRBJ2-2, with 10 nucleotides matching TRBD2. The J segment lost 2 bases and the V segment lost 9 bases, leaving 3 bases of the junction unmatched. The CDR3 sequence is 14 residues long. CDR1 MNHEY and CDR2 SVGAGI come from the germline V gene.

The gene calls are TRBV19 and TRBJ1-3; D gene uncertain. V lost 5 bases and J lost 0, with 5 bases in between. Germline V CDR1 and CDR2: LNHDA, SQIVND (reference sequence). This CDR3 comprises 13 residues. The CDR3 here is CASSRDSGNTIYF. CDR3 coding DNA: TGTGCCAGTAGTCGGGACTCTGGAAACACCATATATTTT.